One sample yielded the 23 T cell receptor beta chains listed below, sequenced in a study of human T cells and chemical hapten exposure (dated by TCRdb to about 2021). The method behind the library was RACE. The listed sequencing device is NextSeq 500. Using fastp trimming at Q25 and MiXCR clonotype assembly, TCRdb reanalyzed the public sequencing data and kept in-frame beta chains. Rows with a matching CDR3 protein are joined into one entry that keeps the most common DNA and genes. In this sample the table shows around 130,000 distinct CDR3 sequences, 12% of which occur a single time. The ten largest clones capture 1.3% to 1.5% of the sample. The sample's time point label, decoded: patch test 2, 6 weeks after DPC sensitization. This specimen's treatment or condition label, per the study, means: therapeutic diphenylcyclopropenone sensitization with weekly scalp DPC. This specimen consisted of whole blood, obtained in connection with sensitization to the hapten diphenylcyclopropenone (DPC). Receptors were obtained from a woman aged 45 to 65 with alopecia areata. Some clones in this sample may be carry-over from other donors' samples.

This clonotype was seen only a few times. The rearrangement joins TRBV5-1 to TRBJ2-5; a possible D gene is TRBD1 (5 bases). CDR1 and CDR2 (germline): SGHRS, YFSETQ. The V end was cut by 3 bases, the J end by 1 base, with 16 bases between. This CDR3 region has 16 residues. CDR3 loop: CASSWGNSLRQETQYF. The CDR3 bases are TGCGCCAGCAGCTGGGGCAACAGCCTCCGCCAAGAGACCCAGTACTTC.

This clonotype was seen a handful of times. This chain links TRBV12-3 or TRBV12-4 with TRBJ2-6; TRBD1 is a possible D gene (6 bases). This CDR3 contains 15 residues. V lost 1 base and J lost 2, with 6 bases in between. This chain's CDR3 is CASSLGDTGANVLTF. As DNA, the CDR3 is TGTGCCAGCAGTTTAGGGGACACTGGGGCCAACGTCCTGACTTTC.

The rearrangement joins TRBV20-1 to TRBJ1-3; no clear D. This CDR3 spans 12 amino acids. Trimming stripped 6 bases from V and 2 bases from J, with 8 bases between. Germline-derived CDR1 and CDR2 are DFQATT and SNEGSKA (reference sequence). The CDR3 nucleotides are TGCAGTGCCCAACCGGCTGGAAACACCATATATTTT. Amino acid sequence: CSAQPAGNTIYF.

The V call is TRBV6-2 or TRBV6-3, the J call TRBJ2-1, with TRBD2 identical over 9 bases. The V and J ends lost 5 bases and 8 bases, in that order; junction bases with no gene match: 19. The CDR3 is made up of 18 amino acids. Germline V lookup: CDR1 MNHEY, CDR2 SVGEGT. CDR3 sequence (DNA): TGTGCCAGCAGTGTGGCCAATTACAGCGGGAGGATACGCCATGAGCAGTTCTTC. It codes for CASSVANYSGRIRHEQFF.

This clonotype was picked up a small number of times. This rearrangement joins TRBV29-1 to TRBJ1-2, with 9 bases aligning to TRBD1. The CDR3 runs to 14 residues. Germline V gives CDR1 SQVTM, CDR2 ANQGSEA. V shed 6 bases, J shed 4 bases, and the junction held 9 bases outside the gene matches. As DNA, the CDR3 is TGCAGCGTCCTTAGGACAGGGGCAAGCTATGGCTACACCTTC. Translating gives CSVLRTGASYGYTF.

This clonotype was seen more than once but under ten times. The rearrangement uses TRBV12-3 or TRBV12-4 and TRBJ2-4, with 8 positions matching TRBD2. The CDR3 has 14 residues. Trimming removed 6 bases from V and 8 bases from J; junction bases left unmatched: 9. For the CDR3, the DNA is TGTGCCAGCAGACTTAGCGGGAAGGGGTACATTCAGTACTTC. As protein: CASRLSGKGYIQYF.

This clonotype was counted ten times or more. The rearrangement uses TRBV19 and TRBJ2-7; the D call may be TRBD1 or TRBD2 (5 bases each). Trimming pared 3 bases from V and 5 bases from J, leaving 14 bases between. The CDR3 sequence is 14 residues long. Germline CDR1 is LNHDA and CDR2 is SQIVND (reference sequence). CDR3 amino acids: CASSILSRDHEQYF. In DNA form, the CDR3 reads TGTGCCAGTAGTATCTTAAGCAGGGACCACGAGCAGTACTTC.

The rearrangement joins TRBV28 to TRBJ2-1; D is tentatively TRBD1 or TRBD2 (5 bases each). This CDR3 has 15 residues. V was cut by 1 base and J by 7 bases, with 14 bases left in between. Germline assignment: CDR1 MDHEN and CDR2 SYDVKM. In nucleotides, the CDR3 is TGTGCCAGCAGTTTATCGAGGGCCTGGGGGAATGAGCAGTTCTTC. Amino acids: CASSLSRAWGNEQFF.

This clonotype was seen more than once but under ten times. This chain links TRBV27 with TRBJ1-5; D may be TRBD1 (6 bases). Germline V gives CDR1 MNHEY, CDR2 SMNVEV (reference sequence). Deletions cut 0 bases from V and 2 bases from J, with 11 bases between. CDR3 size: 16 residues. The chain's CDR3 is CASSLSPEGGNQPQHF. The CDR3 region has the DNA TGTGCCAGCAGTTTATCACCGGAGGGGGGCAATCAGCCCCAGCATTTT.

This clonotype was detected many times. The genes are TRBV7-2 and TRBJ2-1, with D unclear. Deletions cut 0 bases from V and 0 bases from J, with 9 bases between. Germline V gene data show CDR1 as SGHTA and CDR2 as FQGNSA. The length of the CDR3 is 16 residues. CDR3 bases: TGTGCCAGCAGCTTAGCGCAGGCAAGCTCCTACAATGAGCAGTTCTTC. It codes for CASSLAQASSYNEQFF.

This clonotype was seen only a few times. CDR3 nucleotide sequence: TGTGCCAGCAGTTTTAGCGGGAGGGAAGATACGCAGTATTTT. Protein: CASSFSGREDTQYF. The chain couples TRBV12-3 or TRBV12-4 to TRBJ2-3; the match to TRBD2 covers 11 bases. The V and J ends lost 3 bases and 5 bases, in that order; junction bases with no gene match: 1. The CDR3 contains 14 residues.

This chain uses TRBV28 with TRBJ1-5; a weak D match, TRBD1 (5 bases). This CDR3 is 13 amino acids long. Germline assignment: CDR1 MDHEN and CDR2 SYDVKM. V was clipped by 3 bases and J by 6 bases, with 9 bases between them. The CDR3 DNA reads as TGTGCCAGCAGTTTCCAGGGACGTCAGCCCCAGCATTTT. It translates to CASSFQGRQPQHF.

This clonotype has a count of ten or more. V gene TRBV7-8 combines with J gene TRBJ2-2, with D hard to call. Trimming shortened V by 6 bases and J by 0 bases, and 8 bases separated the two germline ends. The V gene's germline CDR1 is SGHVS and CDR2 FQNEAQ. CDR3 length equals 14 residues. The CDR3 region is CASSYNTNTGELFF. In DNA, the CDR3 is TGTGCCAGCAGTTACAACACGAACACCGGGGAGCTGTTTTTT.

This clonotype showed up many times. The chain carries TRBV7-6 and TRBJ2-7, with no clear D. This CDR3 is 15 amino acids long. The germline V gene encodes CDR1 SGHVS and CDR2 FNYEAQ. V was trimmed by 7 bases and J by 0 bases, leaving 16 bases between them. CDR3 sequence reads: CASKPNPLSSYEQYF. The CDR3 nucleotides are TGTGCCAGCAAGCCTAATCCGTTAAGCTCCTACGAGCAGTACTTC.

The genes are TRBV5-4 and TRBJ2-2, with 10 bases that match TRBD2. V dropped 3 bases and J dropped 4; count of bases not matched to a gene: 6. This CDR3 has 16 amino acids. Looked up from germline, CDR1 is SGHNT and CDR2 is YYREEE (reference sequence). CDR3 residues: CASSSRSGRATGELFF. Here the CDR3 DNA reads TGTGCCAGCAGCTCCAGGAGCGGGAGGGCCACCGGGGAGCTGTTTTTT.

This clonotype was seen at least ten times. J is TRBJ2-7 and V is TRBV7-9; 7 bases align to TRBD2. V lost 8 bases to trimming and J lost 3 bases; unmatched junction nucleotides: 10. CDR3 length: 14 residues. In germline, CDR1 is SEHNR, CDR2 FQNEAQ (reference sequence). The CDR3 sequence is CASRREGLRYEQYF. The CDR3 coding sequence is TGTGCCAGCCGAAGGGAGGGACTCCGCTACGAGCAGTACTTC.

This clonotype was picked up a small number of times. The chain joins TRBV3-1 to TRBJ2-5, with D unclear. V shed 2 bases and J shed 3 bases, with 10 bases lying between them. This CDR3 has 14 amino acids. The germline V gene has CDR1 LGHDT and CDR2 YNNKEL (reference sequence). This chain's CDR3 is CASSQYPSKETQYF. In nucleotides, the CDR3 is TGTGCCAGCAGCCAATATCCTAGTAAAGAGACCCAGTACTTC.

This chain joins TRBV27 and TRBJ1-4; 7 bases line up with TRBD1. With V trimmed by 5 bases and J by 4 bases, 16 bases remained unmatched. The CDR3 consists of 18 residues. The germline gives CDR1 MNHEY, CDR2 SMNVEV (reference sequence). The CDR3 protein is CASSPYLGRQGHNEKLFF. CDR3 DNA sequence: TGTGCCAGCAGTCCTTACTTAGGAAGACAGGGACATAATGAAAAACTGTTTTTT.

This clonotype has more than one count but fewer than ten. The genes are TRBV6-4 and TRBJ2-3, with D tentatively TRBD2 (6 bases). With 6 bases removed from V and 5 bases from J, the gap between germline ends came to 18 bases. The CDR3 contains 15 residues. Germline lookup yields CDR1 MRHNA and CDR2 SNTAGT. The CDR3 bases are TGTGCCAGCAGCCCGGGACTCGGCGCGGGAGATACGCAGTATTTT. This translates into CASSPGLGAGDTQYF.

This clonotype was detected many times. This chain joins TRBV19 and TRBJ1-1, with 11 nucleotides matching TRBD1. Germline V CDR1 and CDR2: LNHDA, SQIVND (reference sequence). The CDR3 runs 16 residues. V shed 4 bases and J 2 bases; nucleotides not matched to a gene: 6. This chain's CDR3 is CASSTRTGGGNTEAFF. The CDR3 DNA sequence: TGTGCCAGTAGTACCAGGACAGGGGGCGGAAACACTGAAGCTTTCTTT.

This clonotype was detected only a few times. V is TRBV7-2 and J is TRBJ2-2, with 7 bases aligning to TRBD2. The V and J ends lost 1 base and 4 bases, in that order; junction bases with no gene match: 3. The CDR3 loop spans 15 amino acids. The V gene's germline CDR1 is SGHTA and CDR2 FQGNSA. The CDR3 region has the DNA TGTGCCAGCAGCTTAGAGGGAGGGATCACCGGGGAGCTGTTTTTT. It translates to CASSLEGGITGELFF.

This rearrangement joins TRBV30 to TRBJ1-2, with TRBD1 matching 9 bases. V gave up 1 base and J gave up 8 bases; unmatched junction bases: 11. CDR1 and CDR2 from the germline V gene are GTSNPN and SVGIG (reference sequence). This CDR3 has 15 amino acids. The CDR3 sequence is CAWSGTGGRLRGYTF. In DNA form, the CDR3 reads TGTGCCTGGAGTGGAACAGGGGGCAGGTTGAGAGGCTACACCTTC.

The rearrangement uses TRBV21-1 and TRBJ2-7; the DNA was not compared with TRBD2, the D call given in the table. TRBV21-1 is given as a pseudogene. CDR3 size: 11 residues. The CDR3 is CASSKAGGQYF. The CDR3 bases are TGTGCCAGCAGCAAAGCAGGAGGGCAGTACTTC.